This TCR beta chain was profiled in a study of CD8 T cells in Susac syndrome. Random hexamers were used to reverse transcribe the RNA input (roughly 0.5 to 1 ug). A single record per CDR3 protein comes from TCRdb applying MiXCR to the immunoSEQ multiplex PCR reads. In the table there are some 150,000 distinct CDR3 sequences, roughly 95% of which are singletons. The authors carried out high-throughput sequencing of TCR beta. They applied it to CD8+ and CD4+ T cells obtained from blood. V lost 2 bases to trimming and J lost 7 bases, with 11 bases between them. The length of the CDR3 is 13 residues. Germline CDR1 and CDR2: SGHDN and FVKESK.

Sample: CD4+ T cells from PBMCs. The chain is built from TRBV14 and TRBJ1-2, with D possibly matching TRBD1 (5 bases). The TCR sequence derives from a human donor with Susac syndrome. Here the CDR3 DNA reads TGTGCCAGCAGCCAAAACTTGGGGGTTGGCTACACCTTC. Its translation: CASSQNLGVGYTF.